This T cell receptor beta chain derives from a study of blood T cell repertoires in COVID-19. Study as a whole: Italy, Spain and the United States were the sources of the convalescent and acute COVID-19 samples. T cells, B-cell-depleted T cells, or PBMCs supplied cDNA or gDNA.

Method: immunoSEQ multiplex PCR; TCRdb's copy keeps in-frame clones and lacks some. The data show 260,000 or so clones, about 80% seen once. This clone has only a few counts. Recruits, aged about 18 to 90 years, lived in 24 US areas. Which cohort a participant joined came from the clinical history participants gave. The sample consisted of PBMCs or T cells enriched from blood (not recorded which). This TCR was sampled from a woman aged 35 to 49 who had been exposed to COVID-19.

This CDR3 is CASSLGQGANEKLFF. The CDR3 nucleotides read TGTGCCAGCAGTCTGGGACAGGGCGCTAATGAAAAACTGTTTTTT. The chain carries TRBV6-6 and TRBJ1-4; 9 nucleotides match TRBD1. Looked up from germline, CDR1 is MNHNY and CDR2 is SVGAGI (reference sequence). V gave up 5 bases and J gave up 3 bases; unmatched junction bases: 4. The CDR3 consists of 15 residues.